This T cell receptor (beta chain) was recorded in a study of blood T cell repertoires in COVID-19. Looking at the study overall: Researchers got acute and convalescent COVID-19 samples from the United States, Italy and Spain.

Authors' data handling: Nucleated cell number was recorded as an estimate derived from reference gene primer amplification. Sequencing was performed with immunoSEQ multiplex PCR; in TCRdb, only in-frame clones are kept and a portion is missing. That table is the source of V, J and clone size, and D and trimming were worked out from the DNA. The sample records around 36,000 clones, roughly 82% being singletons. The CDR3 extends over 16 amino acids. Germline CDR1 and CDR2: MNHEY and SMNVEV (reference sequence). The V and J ends lost 8 bases and 6 bases respectively, with 23 bases between them. This sequence was found in a man older than 75 with active or convalescent COVID-19. The sample comprised peripheral blood. The V gene is TRBV27, the J gene TRBJ2-4, with D maybe TRBD2 (7 bases). The CDR3 region is CASSGGGVAAVNIQYF. CDR3 DNA sequence: TGTGCCAGCTCGGGGGGCGGCGTGGCGGCGGTAAACATTCAGTACTTC.